This record covers a single TCR beta chain. Primers for the PCR totalled 60 Vbeta and 13 Jbeta. Only in-frame clones appear in the TCRdb table, and some are missing; sequencing was by immunoSEQ multiplex PCR. The sample includes about 150,000 clones. The record originates from a study of cytomegalovirus exposure and HLA in healthy donors. Looked up from germline, CDR1 is SNHLY and CDR2 is FYNNEI. CDR3 size: 15 residues. The ends were cut back, 2 bases at V and 1 base at J, with 11 bases in the middle. The sample was PBMCs. The genes are TRBV2 and TRBJ1-1; no firm D call. The TCR sequence derives from a young man in good health and CMV-seronegative. The CDR3 nucleotides read TGTGCCAGCAGTGAAAGAGGGTCGGAGAACACTGAAGCTTTCTTT. It is translated as CASSERGSENTEAFF.